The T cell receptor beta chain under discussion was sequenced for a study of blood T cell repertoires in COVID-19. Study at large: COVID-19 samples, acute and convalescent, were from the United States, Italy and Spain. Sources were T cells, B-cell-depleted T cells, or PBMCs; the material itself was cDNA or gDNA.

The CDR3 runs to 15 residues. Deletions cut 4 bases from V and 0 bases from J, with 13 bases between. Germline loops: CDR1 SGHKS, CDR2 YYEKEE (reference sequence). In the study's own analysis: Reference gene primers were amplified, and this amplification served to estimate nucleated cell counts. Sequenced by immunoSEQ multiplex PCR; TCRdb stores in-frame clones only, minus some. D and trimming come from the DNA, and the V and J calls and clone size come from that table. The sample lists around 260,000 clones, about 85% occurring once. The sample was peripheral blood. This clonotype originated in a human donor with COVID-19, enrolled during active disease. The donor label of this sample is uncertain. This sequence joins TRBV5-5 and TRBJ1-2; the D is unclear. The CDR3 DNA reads TGTGCCAGCAGCCTCTCTCTCTTGTCTAACTATGGCTACACCTTC. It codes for CASSLSLLSNYGYTF.